Listed here is a single TCR beta chain. CDR1 and CDR2 from the germline V gene are LNHNV and YYDKDF (reference sequence). V was pared by 0 bases and J by 2 bases, with 6 bases of the junction left unmatched. This CDR3 comprises 16 residues. This sample is drawn from a study of blood T cell repertoires in COVID-19. The wider study: PBMCs, B-cell-depleted T cells, or T cells provided the cDNA or gDNA that made up the material.

In the source study's methods: Amplification of reference gene primers was used by the study to estimate nucleated cell counts. Some clones are missing from TCRdb's copy, which holds only in-frame ones; the method was immunoSEQ multiplex PCR. V, J and clone size were drawn from that table, and D and trimming were deduced from the DNA. The sample lists about 130,000 clones, roughly 83% seen once, with roughly 17% in the top ten. The receptor was derived from a woman aged 45-60 years with acute or convalescent COVID-19. The specimen sequenced was peripheral blood. J is TRBJ2-7 and V is TRBV15, with 8 bases identical to TRBD1. The DNA of the CDR3 is TGTGCCACCAGCAGAGAATCCCCGGGACAGGCCTACGAGCAGTACTTC. Amino acids: CATSRESPGQAYEQYF.